This T cell receptor (beta chain) originates from a study of T cells in localized non-small cell lung cancer. TCRdb's copy holds only in-frame clones and misses some; the assay was immunoSEQ multiplex PCR. The sample holds 10,000 to 15,000 clones, roughly 82% seen once. The study's findings and limits: The highest T cell clonality was in uninvolved adjacent lung, above tumor. Across samples, adjacent lung featured a median roughly 60 of the top 100 tumor clones.

This clone has just a few counts. No antigen is known for it. This CDR3 region has 12 residues. Looked up from germline, CDR1 is SQVTM and CDR2 is ANQGSEA. With V trimmed by 6 bases and J by 5 bases, 3 bases remained unmatched. The chain joins TRBV29-1 to TRBJ2-7; TRBD2 agrees at 11 bases. This clonotype originated in a male donor aged 60 or over with stage I squamous cell lung carcinoma. The sample was peripheral blood, taken before any cancer treatment. In DNA form, the CDR3 reads TGCAGCGTGCAACTAGCGGGAGACGAGCAGTACTTC. Residues: CSVQLAGDEQYF.